The rows below give T cell receptor beta chains drawn from one sample of a study of blood T cell repertoires in COVID-19. Sequencing was performed with immunoSEQ multiplex PCR; in TCRdb, only in-frame clones are kept and a portion is missing. The profile covers roughly 250,000 clones, with about 88% appearing a single time and approximately 2% taken by the ten largest. The sequenced sample consisted of peripheral blood. These receptor sequences come from a woman aged 40 to 50 who had recovered from COVID-19. Each CDR3 is given without its conserved first and last residue. Clone sizes are given selectively: once, few, many, or a class where the clone is expanded.

abundance: .
v_gene: TRBV3-1/TRBV3-2
j_gene: TRBJ2-2
CDR3aa: ASSQTGLGSGRPLTGELF

abundance: .
v_gene: TRBV5-1
j_gene: TRBJ2-2
CDR3aa: ASSLSLNTGELF

abundance: .
v_gene: TRBV6-2/TRBV6-3
j_gene: TRBJ2-5
CDR3aa: ASSTRLAGGFWETQY

abundance: .
v_gene: TRBV11-3
j_gene: TRBJ1-1
CDR3aa: ASSRGIQNTEAF

abundance: .
v_gene: TRBV19
j_gene: TRBJ2-3
CDR3aa: ASSIGLAGGRSDTQY

abundance: .
v_gene: TRBV6-5
j_gene: TRBJ1-2
CDR3aa: ASSSGAYGYT

abundance: few
v_gene: TRBV27
j_gene: TRBJ1-5
CDR3aa: ASRQGKGNQPQH

abundance: .
v_gene: TRBV5-1
j_gene: TRBJ2-5
CDR3aa: ASSLELAGAQETQY

abundance: once
v_gene: TRBV11-1
j_gene: TRBJ2-3
CDR3aa: ASSFVGGSTDTQY

abundance: .
v_gene: TRBV5-4
j_gene: TRBJ2-5
CDR3aa: ASSLGGIGETQY

abundance: .
v_gene: TRBV3-1/TRBV3-2
j_gene: TRBJ1-3
CDR3aa: ASSQDSLGRNTIY

abundance: .
v_gene: TRBV6-6
j_gene: TRBJ1-2
CDR3aa: ASSAGTDSNYGYT

abundance: .
v_gene: TRBV7-3
j_gene: TRBJ2-3
CDR3aa: ASGTSGDTDTQY

abundance: .
v_gene: TRBV6-2/TRBV6-3
j_gene: TRBJ1-1
CDR3aa: ASSPTGRNTEAF

abundance: .
v_gene: TRBV6-5
j_gene: TRBJ1-2
CDR3aa: ASRIDGAGGGYT

abundance: once
v_gene: TRBV30
j_gene: TRBJ2-7
CDR3aa: AWSVRRQGFSYEQY

abundance: .
v_gene: TRBV6-2/TRBV6-3
j_gene: TRBJ1-2
CDR3aa: ASSYPGRGLYGYT

abundance: .
v_gene: TRBV27
j_gene: TRBJ1-4
CDR3aa: ASSPFGAPKLF

abundance: .
v_gene: TRBV11-2
j_gene: TRBJ2-7
CDR3aa: ASSLRPGLHEQY

abundance: .
v_gene: TRBV7-2
j_gene: TRBJ2-7
CDR3aa: ASSLEPGQGHEQY

abundance: .
v_gene: TRBV6-5
j_gene: TRBJ1-5
CDR3aa: ASSQTGGQPQH

abundance: .
v_gene: TRBV11-2
j_gene: TRBJ2-7
CDR3aa: ASSSTGRHIYEQY

abundance: few
v_gene: TRBV4-1
j_gene: TRBJ2-6
CDR3aa: ASSQDGVFGANVLT

abundance: .
v_gene: TRBV4-3
j_gene: TRBJ2-7
CDR3aa: ASSQSVGLAGGRSYEQY

abundance: .
v_gene: TRBV24-1
j_gene: TRBJ2-7
CDR3aa: ATSDPRDRKPYEQY

abundance: few
v_gene: TRBV18
j_gene: TRBJ1-5
CDR3aa: ASSPFGVWQPQH

abundance: once
v_gene: TRBV4-2
j_gene: TRBJ1-5
CDR3aa: ASSQAGRGDQPQH

abundance: .
v_gene: TRBV2
j_gene: TRBJ1-6
CDR3aa: ASSPGQGAGNSPLH

abundance: .
v_gene: TRBV6-1
j_gene: TRBJ2-1
CDR3aa: ASSEMGLAEYNEQF

abundance: .
v_gene: TRBV11-2
j_gene: TRBJ2-1
CDR3aa: ASSLALAGGREQF

abundance: .
v_gene: TRBV6-2/TRBV6-3
j_gene: TRBJ2-1
CDR3aa: ASSYSTVLSYNEQF

abundance: .
v_gene: TRBV6-5
j_gene: TRBJ2-7
CDR3aa: ASTEGPTETYEQY

abundance: .
v_gene: TRBV20-1
j_gene: TRBJ2-3
CDR3aa: SASPGLAGGPLGTDTQY

abundance: .
v_gene: TRBV28
j_gene: TRBJ1-5
CDR3aa: ASSLQISNQPQH

abundance: .
v_gene: TRBV9
j_gene: TRBJ2-1
CDR3aa: ASSVVPGPNEQF

abundance: .
v_gene: TRBV29-1
j_gene: TRBJ2-3
CDR3aa: SVGAGTDTQY

abundance: .
v_gene: TRBV5-1
j_gene: TRBJ2-7
CDR3aa: ASSLGTGTGLDEQY

abundance: once
v_gene: TRBV7-3
j_gene: TRBJ2-1
CDR3aa: ASSLEQGSEQF

abundance: once
v_gene: TRBV5-8
j_gene: TRBJ2-2
CDR3aa: ASSLVAVLNTGELF

abundance: .
v_gene: TRBV6-5
j_gene: TRBJ2-7
CDR3aa: ASRVGFSYEQY

abundance: .
v_gene: TRBV5-8
j_gene: TRBJ1-4
CDR3aa: ASSLGGHREKLF

abundance: .
v_gene: TRBV7-2
j_gene: TRBJ1-1
CDR3aa: ASSPHLGQRGNTEAF

abundance: .
v_gene: TRBV7-3
j_gene: TRBJ2-2
CDR3aa: ASSSAGLAGELF

abundance: .
v_gene: TRBV2
j_gene: TRBJ2-5
CDR3aa: ASSLQEGRRETQY

abundance: .
v_gene: TRBV10-3
j_gene: TRBJ2-5
CDR3aa: AISTQGAGETQY

abundance: .
v_gene: TRBV7-2
j_gene: TRBJ2-1
CDR3aa: ASSLESRQF

abundance: .
v_gene: TRBV11-1
j_gene: TRBJ2-5
CDR3aa: ASSTAGGSRETQY

abundance: .
v_gene: TRBV6-1
j_gene: TRBJ1-4
CDR3aa: ASSEETQGGEKLF

abundance: .
v_gene: TRBV3-1/TRBV3-2
j_gene: TRBJ1-5
CDR3aa: ASSQEVTNQPQH